Listed below are T cell receptor beta chains from one sample, sequenced in a study of blood T cell repertoires in COVID-19. Clones were read by immunoSEQ multiplex PCR, and TCRdb kept only the in-frame ones, dropping some. This repertoire shows tens of thousands of clones, around 83% found once; its top ten account for approximately 4.8%. The sample comprised peripheral blood. Receptors were obtained from an older man with acute or convalescent COVID-19. Each CDR3 is given with its conserved first and last residue. Each record gives: V gene, D gene, CDR3 protein. D genes are given only for firm matches.

V gene: TRBV7-2
D gene: TRBD2
CDR3 protein: CASSSIAGDYNEQFF

V gene: TRBV5-1
D gene: TRBD1
CDR3 protein: CASSKTGAVQETQYF

V gene: TRBV24-1
D gene: TRBD2
CDR3 protein: CATSDRGGSAETQYF

V gene: TRBV23-1
D gene: .
CDR3 protein: CASSQKDYYQETQYF

V gene: TRBV7-3
D gene: .
CDR3 protein: CASSLFSPGASTDTQYF

V gene: TRBV6-2/TRBV6-3
D gene: .
CDR3 protein: CASSYLGKGTEAFF

V gene: TRBV24-1
D gene: TRBD2
CDR3 protein: CATSDETSGRAAGELFF

V gene: TRBV6-6
D gene: TRBD2
CDR3 protein: CASSPALAGDETQYF

V gene: TRBV27
D gene: .
CDR3 protein: CASSSRGNTIYF

V gene: TRBV19
D gene: .
CDR3 protein: CASSPAGAYGYTF

V gene: TRBV10-2
D gene: TRBD1
CDR3 protein: CASGIGQGEDGYTF

V gene: TRBV19
D gene: TRBD1
CDR3 protein: CASSPHRGYGNQPQHF

V gene: TRBV29-1
D gene: .
CDR3 protein: CSAEEGLWQFF

V gene: TRBV5-8
D gene: TRBD2
CDR3 protein: CASSLTSGYNEQFF

V gene: TRBV19
D gene: .
CDR3 protein: CASSNVDSSGNTIYF

V gene: TRBV5-1
D gene: TRBD1
CDR3 protein: CASSLQGTESDEQYF

V gene: TRBV24-1
D gene: .
CDR3 protein: CATSDFPGNYGYTF

V gene: TRBV28
D gene: TRBD1
CDR3 protein: CASSPRQGYSYEQYF

V gene: TRBV9
D gene: TRBD1
CDR3 protein: CASSLRTGAPQETQYF

V gene: TRBV9
D gene: TRBD1
CDR3 protein: CASSKRQGANYEQYF

V gene: TRBV19
D gene: .
CDR3 protein: CASAFTTSTDTQYF

V gene: TRBV29-1
D gene: .
CDR3 protein: CSVVQGQMNTEAFF

V gene: TRBV7-2
D gene: .
CDR3 protein: CASSTIAGEQFF

V gene: TRBV7-2
D gene: TRBD1
CDR3 protein: CASSSGQGRVYEQYF

V gene: TRBV6-6
D gene: .
CDR3 protein: CASSYSAEYEQYF

V gene: TRBV5-1
D gene: TRBD1
CDR3 protein: CASSLEPGGEGYTF

V gene: TRBV4-1
D gene: .
CDR3 protein: CASSQEKGRTGELFF

V gene: TRBV27
D gene: TRBD1
CDR3 protein: CASGPRTGATYEQYF

V gene: TRBV2
D gene: .
CDR3 protein: CASGRDWSTDTQYF

V gene: TRBV27
D gene: .
CDR3 protein: CASSPLRSNYGYTF

V gene: TRBV21-1
D gene: .
CDR3 protein: CASSKAGRGSRSYNEQFF

V gene: TRBV4-1
D gene: .
CDR3 protein: CASSQGYQGNEQFF

V gene: TRBV13
D gene: TRBD2
CDR3 protein: CASSLGRWTSGNNEQFF

V gene: TRBV7-8
D gene: TRBD1
CDR3 protein: CASSLGFDRGDYGYTF

V gene: TRBV18
D gene: TRBD1
CDR3 protein: CASSPAGTGTNYGYTF

V gene: TRBV29-1
D gene: .
CDR3 protein: CSVDSGAYNEQFF

V gene: TRBV2
D gene: TRBD2
CDR3 protein: CASLGRGAFDTQYF

V gene: TRBV6-6
D gene: TRBD1
CDR3 protein: CASSYQTGGTYNEQFF

V gene: TRBV5-1
D gene: .
CDR3 protein: CASSLAETSPSGELFF

V gene: TRBV14
D gene: TRBD1
CDR3 protein: CASSGTGTENEQFF

V gene: TRBV19
D gene: TRBD1
CDR3 protein: CATLPLDRGSQAFF

V gene: TRBV7-2
D gene: TRBD2
CDR3 protein: CASSLWAGGQTQYF

V gene: TRBV7-8
D gene: .
CDR3 protein: CASSLARGGGNLYEQYF

V gene: TRBV7-2
D gene: TRBD2
CDR3 protein: CASSLVGGDYQETQYF